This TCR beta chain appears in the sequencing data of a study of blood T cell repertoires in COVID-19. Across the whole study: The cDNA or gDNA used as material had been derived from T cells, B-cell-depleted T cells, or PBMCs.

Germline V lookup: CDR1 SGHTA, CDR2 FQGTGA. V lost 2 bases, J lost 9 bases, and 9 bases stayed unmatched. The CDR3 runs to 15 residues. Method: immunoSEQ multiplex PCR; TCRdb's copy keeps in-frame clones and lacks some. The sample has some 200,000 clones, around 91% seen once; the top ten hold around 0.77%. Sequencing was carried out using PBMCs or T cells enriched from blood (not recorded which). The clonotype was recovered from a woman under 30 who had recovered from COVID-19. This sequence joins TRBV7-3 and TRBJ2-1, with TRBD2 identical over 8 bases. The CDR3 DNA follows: TGTGCCAGCAGCTTACGTTTAGCGGGACGTGGTGAGCAGTTCTTC. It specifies CASSLRLAGRGEQFF.